A single T cell receptor beta chain is shown here with its context. Its specificity is unknown. These data originate in a study of T cell responses to AZD1222 COVID-19 vaccine. The study, taken as a whole, reports: Epitopes outside B.1.351 and B.1.1.7 mutated regions reportedly drew nearly half of spike TCRs. White British donors predominated, females outnumbered males, and clonal diversity was possibly underestimated.

Trimming removed 1 base from V and 7 bases from J, with 7 bases in between. Germline V gene data show CDR1 as SQVTM and CDR2 as ANQGSEA. The CDR3 runs to 11 residues. This table comes from immunoSEQ multiplex PCR, and its TCRdb copy is limited to in-frame clones, with some not included. This sample has over 90,000 clones, with 90% found just once. The source material was peripheral blood, sampled on day 0 of AZD1222 vaccination. The sequence came from an adult in good health. This chain joins TRBV29-1 and TRBJ1-1; D is undetermined. In DNA, the CDR3 is TGCAGCGTTGAAGGTCATAATGAAGCTTTCTTT. Translation: CSVEGHNEAFF.